Presented here are 8 T cell receptor beta chains from one specimen sequenced in a study of neurological immune-mediated disorders. MiXCR was run by TCRdb on the 5' RACE reads, yielding one entry per CDR3 protein. The data show tens of thousands of distinct CDR3 sequences, with around 3.5% seen just once and under 3.5% held by the top ten. Specimen: PBMCs. These receptors came from a woman in her fifties or sixties with multiple sclerosis.

This clonotype was seen at least ten times. V gene TRBV10-3 combines with J gene TRBJ2-2; D unclear. In germline, CDR1 is ENHRY, CDR2 SYGVKD. V was pared by 0 bases and J by 3 bases, with 5 bases between. The CDR3 sequence is 14 residues long. Here the CDR3 DNA reads TGTGCCATCAGTGAGTCGTCGGACACCGGGGAGCTGTTTTTT. Amino acid sequence: CAISESSDTGELFF.

The gene calls are TRBV6-2 or TRBV6-3 and TRBJ2-1, with 8 bases identical to TRBD2. After removal of 5 bases from V and 4 bases from J, the junction contained 19 bases not matched to a gene. CDR3 length equals 19 residues. CDR1 is MNHEY and CDR2 is SVGEGT in the germline V gene. CDR3 sequence: CASSLVLSGGPKKYNEQFF. The CDR3 DNA follows: TGTGCCAGCAGTCTGGTCCTAAGCGGGGGCCCAAAGAAGTACAATGAGCAGTTCTTC.

This clonotype was counted at least ten times. The chain combines TRBV7-2 with TRBJ2-3; D not resolved. Deletions cut 2 bases from V and 3 bases from J, with 15 bases between. Germline V CDR1 and CDR2: SGHTA, FQGNSA. The CDR3 loop spans 16 amino acids. The CDR3 bases are TGTGCCAGCAGCTTACCCCTCCTCGAACGAACAGATACGCAGTATTTT. Its protein product is CASSLPLLERTDTQYF. The whole variable domain, remainder taken from reference TRBV7-2 and TRBJ2-3, is GAGVSQSPSNKVTEKGKDVELRCDPISGHTALYWYRQSLGQGLEFLIYFQGNSAPDKSGLPSDRFSAERTGGSVSTLTIQRTQQEDSAVYLCASSLPLLERTDTQYFGPGTRLTVL.

This clonotype was observed at least ten times. The rearrangement uses TRBV7-2 and TRBJ2-3; 7 bases map to TRBD1. V was pared by 5 bases and J by 0 bases, with 5 bases of the junction left unmatched. The CDR3 is 15 amino acids. Germline CDR1 and CDR2: SGHTA and FQGNSA. DNA for the CDR3: TGTGCCAGCAGCCCGAGGGACAGTAGCACAGATACGCAGTATTTT. Translation gives CASSPRDSSTDTQYF.

This clonotype has at least ten counts. The chain employs TRBV11-1 and TRBJ2-7; 12 nucleotides agree with TRBD1. This CDR3 region has 16 residues. With V trimmed by 5 bases and J by 2 bases, 7 bases remained unmatched. Germline V gene lookup returns CDR1 SGHAT and CDR2 FQDESV (reference sequence). The DNA for the CDR3 is TGTGCCAGCAGCCTCGCAGGGACAGGGGGCCCCTACGAGCAGTACTTC. It is translated as CASSLAGTGGPYEQYF.

This clonotype has at least ten counts. The V and J genes are TRBV29-1 and TRBJ2-7; the match to TRBD2 covers 7 bases. The trim removed 4 bases at V and 4 bases at J, leaving 7 bases unmatched. The CDR3 contains 13 residues. Germline CDR1 and CDR2: SQVTM and ANQGSEA. Here the CDR3 DNA reads TGCAGCGTTGTTGGGGGGGATCGGTACGAGCAGTACTTC. It is translated as CSVVGGDRYEQYF.

This clonotype was counted between two and nine times. One junction end does not reproduce the germline sequence, and a read error may be involved. This chain joins TRBV6-2 or TRBV6-3 and TRBJ1-5; 7 bases fit TRBD1. Germline assignment: CDR1 MNHEY and CDR2 SVGEGT. The CDR3 extends over 14 amino acids. CDR3 DNA sequence: TGTGCCAGCACCTGGAGACAGGGCAATAAGACCCAGAATTTT. Translated: CASTWRQGNKTQNF.

This clonotype was seen ten or more times. This chain uses TRBV6-5 with TRBJ2-2; D is perhaps TRBD1 or TRBD2 (5 bases each). Per the germline V gene, CDR1 is MNHEY and CDR2 is SVGAGI. V lost 4 bases and J lost 0, with 9 bases in between. The CDR3 extends over 15 amino acids. The CDR3 sequence: CASSWGNPNTGELFF. The CDR3 bases are TGTGCCAGCAGTTGGGGGAATCCGAACACCGGGGAGCTGTTTTTT.